This T cell receptor beta chain is from a study of CD8 T cells in ankylosing spondylitis. Broader study findings: Earlier studies detected some motif variants in reactive arthritis synovial fluid and blood. In ankylosing spondylitis patients, matched synovial fluid reportedly showed significant enrichment of disease-linked clones. Ankylosing spondylitis blood seemed to carry a telltale TCR beta motif made of several highly homologous variants. Clones that were linked to disease were CD8+ and were relatively rare in peripheral blood.

Quantitative barcoded 5'-RACE was used to prepare TCR beta libraries. MiXCR, run by TCRdb on the 5' RACE reads, gives a single entry per CDR3 protein. The sample yields 450,000 to 550,000 distinct CDR3 sequences, approximately 5.3% seen once. The CDR3 extends over 15 amino acids. Germline V gene lookup returns CDR1 SGDLS and CDR2 YYNGEE. V was pared by 0 bases and J by 1 base, with 10 bases between. This clonotype was seen repeatedly, ten times or more. Its target is not known. The receptor was isolated from a male donor with ankylosing spondylitis. The sequenced sample was blood, either unsorted or a sorted T cell fraction (not recorded which). The chain has TRBV9 and TRBJ1-1; a weak D match, TRBD1 (5 bases). The CDR3 nucleotides read TGTGCCAGCAGCGTAGGGGGGGTATCGAACACTGAAGCTTTCTTT. Amino acid sequence: CASSVGGVSNTEAFF.